The sequence of this TCR beta chain was determined in a study of T-cell reconstitution after alpha-beta-depleted transplantation in children. Study-wide findings and caveats: It was surviving recipient T cells and thymic progenitors that gave some patients high TCRbeta diversity at day 60. Newly generated T cells supplied most T-cell counts and diversity one year post-transplant.

This clonotype occurred many times. Its antigen remains unknown. V dropped 3 bases and J dropped 7 bases, with 12 bases sitting between them. The CDR3 covers 13 residues. Library preparation (for TCRbeta) was performed with unique molecular identifiers. TCRdb passed the PCR reads through MiXCR, listing each CDR3 protein once. The table lists approximately 650,000 distinct CDR3 sequences, around 13% of them singletons. The gene calls are TRBV12-3 or TRBV12-4 and TRBJ1-2, with unresolved D. Material: PBMCs, obtained before TCRalphabeta/CD19-depleted stem cell transplant. The TCR sequence derives from a girl aged 2 to 10 with congenital amegakaryocytic thrombocytopenia, due to receive a stem cell transplant. CDR3 nucleotide sequence: TGTGCCAGCAGTTTGGGTAGGGTGTTTGGCTACACCTTC. Protein sequence: CASSLGRVFGYTF.